This passage covers 9 T cell receptor beta chains from one sample sequenced in a study of T cell clonality in common variable immunodeficiency. Here immunoSEQ multiplex PCR was the method, and the copy in TCRdb shows in-frame clones only, minus some. The sample contains about 35,000 clones, none occurring once; roughly 8.9% lies in the top ten. Sequenced: peripheral blood mononuclear cells. All receptors derive from a person aged 18-69 years in good health.

CDR3 sequence: CASSLEGTGTYEQYF. Incomplete CDR3 DNA: TGTGCCAGCAGCTTAGAGGGGACAGGGACCTACGAG. The V gene is TRBV11-3, the J gene TRBJ2-7; 9 bases are a match to TRBD1. The CDR3 end is not reached by the read, which stops 3 residues before it; the germline J gene fills it in. Per germline, CDR1 SGHNT and CDR2 YENEEA. The CDR3 is made up of 15 amino acids. V shed 0 bases and J 2 bases; nucleotides not matched to a gene: 2.

Many counts were recorded for this clone. The read falls 3 residues short of the CDR3 end, and the missing part is taken from the germline J gene. The chain links TRBV14 to TRBJ2-7; 7 bases match TRBD2. The junction had 5 bases not matched to a gene; V was cut back by 1 base and J by 2 bases. This CDR3 is 15 amino acids long. CDR1 and CDR2 from the germline V gene are SGHDN and FVKESK. The CDR3 DNA, read in part, is TGTGCCAGCAGCCAAGCGGGGAGGGTAACCTACGAG. Amino acids: CASSQAGRVTYE. The entire CDR3 protein is CASSQAGRVTYEQYF. Looking up the rest from reference TRBV14 and TRBJ2-7 gives the full variable domain: EAGVTQFPSHSVIEKGQTVTLRCDPISGHDNLYWYRRVMGKEIKFLLHFVKESKQDESGMPNNRFLAERTGGTYSTLKVQPAELEDSGVYFCASSQAGRVTYEQYFGPGTRLTVT.

A few counts support this clone. CDR3 bases read: TGTGCCAGCAGCTTAGGACAGATAAATGAAAAG. It translates to CASSLGQINEK. The CDR3 in its entirety is CASSLGQINEKLFF. The V call is TRBV7-9, the J call TRBJ2-2; perhaps TRBD1 as D (5 bases). The read is 3 residues too short to cover the CDR3 end, so that end is filled in from the germline J gene. The CDR3 loop spans 14 amino acids. Germline V lookup: CDR1 SEHNR, CDR2 FQNEAQ (reference sequence).

This clone was counted ten times or more. The read ends 3 residues shy of where the CDR3 ends; the end is completed using the germline J gene. The rearrangement links TRBV7-9 to TRBJ1-6, with D perhaps matching TRBD1 (5 bases). This CDR3 has 15 amino acids. Trimming cost V 2 bases and J 10 bases, with 15 bases left between them. Germline CDR1 and CDR2: SEHNR and FQNEAQ (reference sequence). Incomplete CDR3 DNA: TGTGCCAGCAGCTTACCCAGGGACTCGTGGTCACCC. Translated, it gives CASSLPRDSWSP. The full-length CDR3 reads as CASSLPRDSWSPLHF.

Ten or more counts support this clone. The CDR3 bases that were read are TGTGCCAGCAGCCTCTCGACAGGGCCGTCCTACGAG. Encoded protein: CASSLSTGPSYE. The full CDR3 protein is CASSLSTGPSYEQYF. The rearrangement joins TRBV7-8 to TRBJ2-7, with 7 bases lining up with TRBD1. The read comes to an end 3 residues before the CDR3 does, leaving the germline J gene to fill in the end. Germline lookup yields CDR1 SGHVS and CDR2 FQNEAQ. This CDR3 spans 15 amino acids. V lost 5 bases to trimming and J lost 1 base; unmatched junction nucleotides: 8. Using reference TRBV7-8 and TRBJ2-7 for the parts outside the CDR3, the full variable domain is GAGVSQSPRYKVAKRGQDVALRCDPISGHVSLFWYQQALGQGPEFLTYFQNEAQLDKSGLPSDRFFAERPEGSVSTLKIQRTQQEDSAVYLCASSLSTGPSYEQYFGPGTRLTVT.

This clone was picked up many times. The sequenced fragment ends 3 residues before the CDR3 boundary, so the rest is inferred from the germline J gene. The chain uses TRBV19 and TRBJ1-5; a possible D gene is TRBD1 (5 bases). The CDR3 consists of 19 residues. The V and J ends lost 5 bases and 4 bases respectively, with 27 bases between them. Germline V CDR1 and CDR2: LNHDA, SQIVND (reference sequence). CDR3 sequence reads: CASSLRLPGTGGSNQPQHF. CDR3 bases read: TGTGCCAGTAGTCTCCGCCTTCCGGGAACAGGAGGTTCAAATCAGCCC.

To note about this clone: The read gets to within 3 residues of the CDR3 end, and the germline J gene fills in the rest. V and J are TRBV7-9 and TRBJ2-1, with 9 bases aligning to TRBD1. V was clipped by 5 bases and J by 6 bases; unmatched bases: 5. This CDR3 is 14 amino acids long. The V gene's germline CDR1 is SEHNR and CDR2 FQNEAQ (reference sequence). The CDR3 loop is CASSLPDRGNEQFF. The DNA read from the CDR3 is TGTGCCAGCAGCCTACCGGACAGGGGCAATGAG.

This clone was counted at least ten times. The CDR3 goes on 3 residues after the read ends, and that part is filled in from the germline J gene. This chain links TRBV23-1 with TRBJ1-1; TRBD1 matches at 7 bases. TRBV23-1 carries the ORF label, with uncertain function. This CDR3 is 15 amino acids long. V lost 2 bases and J lost 5; bases outside the gene matches: 8. CDR3 DNA (partial): TGCGCCAGCAGTCAAAACAGGGGCCCGGCGACTGAA. Protein: CASSQNRGPATE. Given in full, the CDR3 is CASSQNRGPATEAFF.

This clone was detected many times. The DNA ends 3 residues before the CDR3 does, and the rest of the CDR3 is filled in from the germline J gene. The V gene is TRBV30, the J gene TRBJ2-1, with 8 bases lining up with TRBD2. Germline assignment: CDR1 GTSNPN and CDR2 SVGIG (reference sequence). The V and J ends lost 4 bases and 6 bases, in that order; junction bases with no gene match: 8. The CDR3 runs 14 residues. This CDR3 is CAWIGLGRGNEQFF. The CDR3 bases that were read are TGTGCCTGGATTGGTCTCGGGAGGGGCAATGAG.